The source of this T cell receptor (beta chain) is a study of radiation and T cells in renal cell carcinoma. General observations from the study: Without pretreatment biopsies, baseline tumor clonotype presence was undetermined. Top tumor clonotypes rose in blood 2 weeks post-radiation, then contracted.

CDR3 length: 13 amino acids. Germline V gene sequence: CDR1 KGHSH, CDR2 LQKENI. Trimming took off 1 base at V and 4 bases at J, with 7 bases between the two ends. Time point reported: blood 2 weeks post-SBRT. Treatment given: 15 Gy SBRT to primary tumor, nephrectomy 4 weeks later. Radiation-treated patients gave blood at baseline, week 2 and week 4. This clone was counted only a few times. Its antigen is as yet unknown. Other DNA sequences within the sample encode an identical CDR3. Sequencing used immunoSEQ multiplex PCR; TCRdb keeps in-frame clones, though not all of them. The sample carries 150,000 to 160,000 clones, 87% recorded once.

This clonotype was obtained from a woman in her forties or fifties with renal cell carcinoma. The chain is built from TRBV18 and TRBJ1-1; no clear D gene. Sequenced material: blood, taken from a patient whose treatment included radiotherapy and nephrectomy. The CDR3 DNA follows: TGTGCCAGCTCACCACAGGGCCGCACTGAAGCTTTCTTT. It yields the protein CASSPQGRTEAFF.